A single sample gave rise to the 29 T cell receptor beta chains below, sequenced in a study of T cell changes during pregnancy in multiple sclerosis. Clones were sequenced by immunoSEQ multiplex PCR, and TCRdb holds only the in-frame ones, with some missing. The sample carries around 78,000 clones, 93% recorded once. The source material was peripheral blood, sampled in the second trimester of pregnancy. These receptors all stem from a female donor with multiple sclerosis, enrolled in a pregnancy study.

This chain joins TRBV6-6 and TRBJ2-2; D gene unclear. CDR3 length: 10 residues. V dropped 8 bases and J dropped 8 bases, with 6 bases sitting between them. Germline loops: CDR1 MNHNY, CDR2 SVGAGI (reference sequence). This CDR3 reads CASLRGELFF. In DNA, the CDR3 is TGTGCCAGCCTACGTGGGGAGCTGTTTTTT.

V usage is TRBV5-4 and J usage is TRBJ1-1; D is possibly TRBD1 (5 bases). The CDR3 runs 14 residues. The V end lost 4 bases, the J end lost 6 bases, and 16 bases lay between the germline ends. Germline CDR1 SGHNT, CDR2 YYREEE (reference sequence). CDR3 nucleotide sequence: TGTGCCAGCAGCGCCCCCCGCGGGGGGGCTGAAGCTTTCTTT. Translation gives CASSAPRGGAEAFF.

The V call is TRBV15, the J call TRBJ2-5; 11 nucleotides agree with TRBD2. Unmatched junction bases numbered 1, after V lost 3 bases and J lost 1 base. The germline V gene encodes CDR1 LNHNV and CDR2 YYDKDF (reference sequence). The CDR3 extends over 15 amino acids. CDR3 nucleotides: TGTGCCACCAGCAGTAGCGGGGGGGCCCAAGAGACCCAGTACTTC. The encoded protein is CATSSSGGAQETQYF.

The chain has TRBV23-1 and TRBJ2-4; D ambiguous. TRBV23-1 is filed as an ORF, its function uncertain. The germline V and J ends were trimmed by 5 bases and 0 bases, with 17 bases remaining between them. CDR3 size: 17 residues. The chain's CDR3 is CASSIFSGTLAKNIQYF. DNA of the CDR3: TGCGCCAGCAGTATATTTTCGGGTACCCTAGCCAAAAACATTCAGTACTTC.

V and J are TRBV7-8 and TRBJ1-1, with D possibly TRBD1 on 6 matching bases. Germline-derived CDR1 and CDR2 are SGHVS and FQNEAQ. The CDR3 has 18 residues. Between the trimmed V and J ends, which lost 6 bases and 0 bases, there was a span of 23 bases. The CDR3, as DNA: TGTGCCAGCAGGATTACCGGGACACCAGAACGAATGAACACTGAAGCTTTCTTT. It encodes CASRITGTPERMNTEAFF.

This rearrangement joins TRBV6-1 to TRBJ1-2, with D maybe TRBD1 (5 bases). CDR3 length: 15 amino acids. Germline CDR1 reads MNHNS; CDR2 reads SASEGT. V dropped 4 bases and J dropped 4 bases, with 16 bases sitting between them. The CDR3 sequence: CASSGGRHRSYGYTF. The CDR3 DNA reads as TGTGCCAGCAGTGGGGGCCGGCACAGAAGCTATGGCTACACCTTC.

The rearrangement joins TRBV15 to TRBJ2-1; weak D call: TRBD1 (6 bases). The ends were cut back, 1 base at V and 6 bases at J, with 13 bases in the middle. Germline CDR1 and CDR2: LNHNV and YYDKDF (reference sequence). The CDR3 runs to 15 residues. In DNA form, the CDR3 reads TGTGCCACCAGCAGAGCACCGGGACAAAGCAATGAGCAGTTCTTC. This sequence encodes CATSRAPGQSNEQFF.

V usage is TRBV5-6 and J usage is TRBJ2-3; D unresolved. CDR3 length: 12 residues. The ends were cut back, 0 bases at V and 14 bases at J, with 13 bases in the middle. Germline V gives CDR1 SGHDT, CDR2 YYEEEE. CDR3 sequence: CASSLDFELPYF. Here the CDR3 DNA reads TGTGCCAGCAGCTTGGACTTCGAGCTTCCGTATTTT.

The chain has TRBV5-1 and TRBJ2-5, with a weak D call TRBD1 (6 bases). This CDR3 spans 14 amino acids. Trimming pared 7 bases from V and 2 bases from J, leaving 15 bases between. Germline CDR1 and CDR2: SGHRS and YFSETQ. CDR3 sequence reads: CASRTLTGQETQYF. In DNA, the CDR3 is TGCGCCAGCCGGACTCTGACAGGACAAGAGACCCAGTACTTC. The whole variable domain, remainder taken from reference TRBV5-1 and TRBJ2-5, is KAGVTQTPRYLIKTRGQQVTLSCSPISGHRSVSWYQQTPGQGLQFLFEYFSETQRNKGNFPGRFSGRQFSNSRSEMNVSTLELGDSALYLCASRTLTGQETQYFGPGTRLLVL.

This sequence joins TRBV2 and TRBJ1-6, with D perhaps TRBD1 (5 bases). This CDR3 region has 14 residues. Deletions cut 10 bases from V and 5 bases from J, with 15 bases between. Germline loops: CDR1 SNHLY, CDR2 FYNNEI. The CDR3 nucleotides read TGTGCCACCCTGGGGGGGGTAGATAATTCACCCCTCCACTTT. Its protein is CATLGGVDNSPLHF.

The chain recombines TRBV27 with TRBJ2-1; D is possibly TRBD2 (5 bases). CDR1 and CDR2 (germline): MNHEY, SMNVEV (reference sequence). V was clipped by 4 bases and J by 12 bases, with 16 bases between them. The CDR3 has 13 amino acids. The CDR3 here is CASSSTITRGQFF. The CDR3 DNA is TGTGCCAGCAGTTCGACCATCACACGGGGGCAGTTCTTC.

V gene TRBV15 combines with J gene TRBJ2-1; no clear D. The germline V gene encodes CDR1 LNHNV and CDR2 YYDKDF (reference sequence). This CDR3 has 14 residues. Trimming removed 4 bases at V and 3 bases at J, with 10 bases between. The CDR3 DNA reads as TGTGCCACCAGCACTCGGGTGAGCTACAATGAGCAGTTCTTC. As protein: CATSTRVSYNEQFF.

The chain recombines TRBV19 with TRBJ1-2, with 7 bases identical to TRBD1. Germline values: CDR1 LNHDA, CDR2 SQIVND (reference sequence). The CDR3 is 14 residues long. With 3 bases clipped from V and 6 bases from J, the junction kept 7 bases outside the gene matches. The CDR3 DNA sequence: TGTGCCAGTAGTATTCCGGGACAGTCAGATGGCTACACCTTC. This translates into CASSIPGQSDGYTF.

The V and J genes are TRBV7-8 and TRBJ1-2, with TRBD1 matching over 8 bases. The V segment lost 4 bases and the J segment 6 bases; nucleotides outside the gene matches: 4. From germline, CDR1 is SGHVS and CDR2 FQNEAQ. This CDR3 is built from 13 residues. The CDR3 nucleotides read TGTGCCAGCAGCTCGGACAGGGTACATGGCTACACCTTC. Protein sequence: CASSSDRVHGYTF.

J is TRBJ2-5 and V is TRBV7-2; D unresolved. The CDR3 extends over 13 amino acids. CDR1 SGHTA and CDR2 FQGNSA come from the germline V gene. The germline V and J ends were trimmed by 7 bases and 5 bases, with 14 bases remaining between them. The CDR3 DNA follows: TGTGCCAGCACCGAGGCCTCCTACGAGACCCAGTACTTC. Its protein is CASTEASYETQYF.

The rearrangement joins TRBV6-4 to TRBJ2-1, with TRBD2 matching over 12 bases. The CDR3 extends over 15 amino acids. The trim removed 2 bases at V and 8 bases at J, leaving 4 bases unmatched. Germline CDR1 MRHNA, CDR2 SNTAGT. CDR3 region: CASSDQLAGGHEQFF. In DNA form, the CDR3 reads TGTGCCAGCAGTGACCAACTAGCGGGAGGACATGAGCAGTTCTTC.

The chain carries TRBV13 and TRBJ1-2; TRBD1 might be the D (5 bases). Germline lookup yields CDR1 PRHDT and CDR2 FYEKMQ (reference sequence). This CDR3 contains 16 residues. With 8 bases removed from V and 6 bases from J, the gap between germline ends came to 25 bases. The CDR3 coding sequence is TGTGCCAGCGCCGTGGGGGGGATTGGGCAGGTTGATGGCTACACCTTC. Its translation: CASAVGGIGQVDGYTF.

Here the CDR3 reads CASNQGWNSPLHF. CDR3 sequence (DNA): TGTGCCAGCAACCAGGGTTGGAATTCACCCCTCCACTTT. This chain connects TRBV6-1 to TRBJ1-6, with D possibly TRBD1 on 5 matching bases. V dropped 7 bases and J dropped 7 bases, with 11 bases sitting between them. The CDR3 has 13 amino acids. The V gene's germline CDR1 is MNHNS and CDR2 SASEGT.

The chain couples TRBV5-1 to TRBJ1-2; tentative D call: TRBD1 (5 bases). This CDR3 contains 15 residues. The germline V and J ends were trimmed by 0 bases and 4 bases, with 13 bases remaining between them. The germline CDR1 and CDR2 sequences are SGHRS and YFSETQ. The CDR3 is CASSLGTGRFYGYTF. The CDR3 nucleotides are TGCGCCAGCAGCTTGGGTACAGGTCGCTTCTATGGCTACACCTTC.

The chain employs TRBV11-2 and TRBJ1-5; 9 bases are shared with TRBD1. The CDR3 has 15 amino acids. The junction had 5 bases not matched to a gene; V was cut back by 3 bases and J by 5 bases. Germline V gives CDR1 SGHAT, CDR2 FQNNGV. CDR3 nucleotides: TGTGCCAGCAGCTTGGGACAGGGAGGAGATCAGCCCCAGCATTTT. Translation gives CASSLGQGGDQPQHF.

The chain recombines TRBV5-4 with TRBJ1-1; TRBD1 matches at 8 bases. In germline, CDR1 is SGHNT, CDR2 YYREEE (reference sequence). The CDR3 is made up of 13 amino acids. V dropped 2 bases and J dropped 8; count of bases not matched to a gene: 5. The CDR3 DNA sequence: TGTGCCAGCAGCTTACCGGGACAGGCCGAAGCTTTCTTT. The encoded protein is CASSLPGQAEAFF. Based on the CDR3 plus reference TRBV5-4 and TRBJ1-1, the full variable domain is ETGVTQSPTHLIKTRGQQVTLRCSSQSGHNTVSWYQQALGQGPQFIFQYYREEENGRGNFPPRFSGLQFPNYSSELNVNALELDDSALYLCASSLPGQAEAFFGQGTRLTVV.

The V call is TRBV7-2, the J call TRBJ2-2; D is perhaps TRBD1 (6 bases). Germline V gene data show CDR1 as SGHTA and CDR2 as FQGNSA. V lost 4 bases to trimming and J lost 4 bases, with 16 bases between them. The CDR3 is made up of 16 amino acids. CDR3 sequence: CASSSETGQSTGELFF. CDR3 sequence (DNA): TGTGCCAGCAGCTCCGAGACAGGACAGAGCACCGGGGAGCTGTTTTTT. The full variable domain, its missing parts supplied by reference TRBV7-2 and TRBJ2-2, is GAGVSQSPSNKVTEKGKDVELRCDPISGHTALYWYRQSLGQGLEFLIYFQGNSAPDKSGLPSDRFSAERTGGSVSTLTIQRTQQEDSAVYLCASSSETGQSTGELFFGEGSRLTVL.

The J gene is TRBJ2-2, the V gene TRBV5-1, with a possible D match to TRBD1 (6 bases). Deletions cut 4 bases from V and 4 bases from J, with 11 bases between. The CDR3 contains 14 residues. Germline CDR1 SGHRS, CDR2 YFSETQ. CDR3 DNA sequence: TGCGCCAGCAGCGAGGGGACACGCACCGGGGAGCTGTTTTTT. Protein sequence: CASSEGTRTGELFF.

The chain employs TRBV6-4 and TRBJ2-1, with 7 positions matching TRBD2. The CDR3 has 12 amino acids. Trimming at V came to 4 bases and at J to 8 bases, leaving 2 bases not matched to a gene. Germline loops: CDR1 MRHNA, CDR2 SNTAGT. The CDR3 region has the DNA TGTGCCAGCAGTGGGAGCGGGGATGAGCAGTTCTTC. Translating it yields CASSGSGDEQFF.

V and J are TRBV4-1 and TRBJ1-4, with a weak D call TRBD1 (5 bases). CDR1 is MGHRA, CDR2 YSYEKL, per germline. Trimming took 4 bases from V and 7 from J, leaving 16 bases between them. There are 15 residues in the CDR3. CDR3 DNA: TGCGCCAGCAGCCTACGAGACAGAGGTACTGAAAAACTGTTTTTT. Encoded protein: CASSLRDRGTEKLFF.

The chain carries TRBV9 and TRBJ1-6; D not certain. This CDR3 has 14 amino acids. CDR1 SGDLS and CDR2 YYNGEE come from the germline V gene. Trimming took off 3 bases at V and 7 bases at J, with 11 bases between the two ends. The CDR3 sequence is CASSDPRSNSPLHF. In DNA form, the CDR3 reads TGTGCCAGCAGCGATCCCAGGTCGAATTCACCCCTCCACTTT.

The chain recombines TRBV6-6 with TRBJ1-5, with a tentative D call TRBD1 (5 bases). CDR3 size: 12 residues. The germline gives CDR1 MNHNY, CDR2 SVGAGI (reference sequence). V was clipped by 6 bases and J by 6 bases, with 9 bases between them. The CDR3 reads CASSVRAQPQHF. The CDR3 DNA reads as TGTGCCAGCAGCGTCAGGGCTCAGCCCCAGCATTTT.

V usage is TRBV6-5 and J usage is TRBJ2-5; 8 nucleotides agree with TRBD1. CDR1 and CDR2 (germline): MNHEY, SVGAGI. The CDR3 extends over 12 amino acids. With V trimmed by 6 bases and J by 9 bases, 6 bases remained unmatched. The CDR3 DNA sequence: TGTGCCAGCAGCAACAGGGGGATTGCCCAGTACTTC. It codes for CASSNRGIAQYF.

This chain joins TRBV28 and TRBJ2-5; D possibly corresponds to TRBD1 (5 bases). There are 15 residues in the CDR3. Germline lookup yields CDR1 MDHEN and CDR2 SYDVKM. V lost 1 base and J lost 3, with 12 bases in between. The CDR3: CASSLSNRFKETQYF. Written as DNA, the CDR3 is TGTGCCAGCAGTTTATCAAACAGGTTTAAAGAGACCCAGTACTTC.